This T cell receptor beta chain originates from a study of blood T cell repertoires in COVID-19. Study-level information: PBMCs, B-cell-depleted T cells, or T cells were the source of the cDNA or gDNA that made up the material.

Seattle patients were enrolled while actively infected and followed longitudinally. The authors' processing: Researchers report that nucleated cell counts were estimated from reference gene primer amplification. Sequencing used immunoSEQ multiplex PCR; TCRdb keeps in-frame clones, though not all of them. The DNA was the basis for D and trimming; V, J and clone size are from that table. The sample includes roughly 150,000 clones, more than 75% of them seen just once. Losses at the gene ends were 2 bases for V and 4 bases for J; bases not matched to a gene: 8. This CDR3 has 16 amino acids. Per the germline V gene, CDR1 is MNHNY and CDR2 is SVGAGI (reference sequence).

The clonotype was recovered from a woman in her 70s with COVID-19, enrolled during active disease. V is TRBV6-6 and J is TRBJ2-3, with 8 bases aligning to TRBD1. The specimen sequenced was peripheral blood. CDR3 DNA sequence: TGTGCCAGCAGTTACGGACAGGGTTTGGCGGCAGATACGCAGTATTTT. It encodes CASSYGQGLAADTQYF.